One sample yielded the 20 T cell receptor beta chains listed below, sequenced in a study of early T cells in non-severe SARS-CoV-2 infection. TCRdb ran MiXCR on the 5' RACE reads and lists one entry per CDR3 protein. Counted here are over 60,000 distinct CDR3 sequences, 10% occurring once; the ten biggest clones make up 7.6%. The material sequenced was whole blood, taken at baseline. These TCRs come from an adult who was a healthcare worker with PCR-confirmed SARS-CoV-2 infection or an uninfected control (not recorded which).

This clonotype was seen ten or more times. The V call is TRBV7-2, the J call TRBJ2-2; the D gene is possibly TRBD1 (5 bases). The CDR3 has 15 amino acids. Germline V gene data show CDR1 as SGHTA and CDR2 as FQGNSA. V was trimmed by 3 bases and J by 2 bases, leaving 10 bases between them. The CDR3 region is CASSFKRGNTGELFF. For the CDR3, the DNA is TGTGCCAGCAGCTTCAAAAGGGGAAACACCGGGGAGCTGTTTTTT.

This clonotype was detected a few times. V gene TRBV7-9 combines with J gene TRBJ2-3; 9 nucleotides align to TRBD1. Germline V CDR1 and CDR2: SEHNR, FQNEAQ (reference sequence). The CDR3 totals 15 residues. After removal of 5 bases from V and 3 bases from J, the junction contained 6 bases not matched to a gene. This chain's CDR3 is CASSLGQGGTDTQYF. The CDR3 DNA follows: TGTGCCAGCAGCCTGGGACAGGGAGGGACAGATACGCAGTATTTT.

This clonotype occurred many times. The chain combines TRBV29-1 with TRBJ1-1; 7 bases fit TRBD1. Germline CDR1 reads SQVTM; CDR2 reads ANQGSEA. The length of the CDR3 is 12 residues. After removal of 4 bases from V and 5 bases from J, the junction contained 4 bases not matched to a gene. The CDR3 nucleotides read TGCAGCGTTGCTACAGGGGTTACTGAAGCTTTCTTT. Residues: CSVATGVTEAFF.

The chain carries TRBV9 and TRBJ2-3; TRBD1 matches at 7 bases. The CDR3 is made up of 15 amino acids. CDR1 is SGDLS, CDR2 YYNGEE, per germline. V lost 3 bases and J lost 2; bases outside the gene matches: 6. The CDR3 here is CASSASDRPTDTQYF. The CDR3 DNA reads TGTGCCAGCAGCGCCTCGGACAGGCCCACAGATACGCAGTATTTT.

The chain uses TRBV6-2 or TRBV6-3 and TRBJ2-3; 10 bases map to TRBD2. J lost 6 bases, V lost 5 bases, and 20 bases had no gene match. Germline V gene data show CDR1 as MNHEY and CDR2 as SVGEGT. This CDR3 has 19 residues. In nucleotides, the CDR3 is TGTGCCAGCAGTCCCTTGACCAGCGGGGGGGCCCTTTGGCGTGATACGCAGTATTTT. Encoded protein: CASSPLTSGGALWRDTQYF.

V usage is TRBV19 and J usage is TRBJ2-2; D gene uncertain. V gave up 4 bases and J gave up 1 base, with 10 bases separating them. The CDR3 is 15 amino acids. Germline lookup yields CDR1 LNHDA and CDR2 SQIVND (reference sequence). CDR3: CASSTPGQNTGELFF. The DNA for the CDR3 is TGTGCCAGTAGTACTCCGGGCCAGAACACCGGGGAGCTGTTTTTT.

The chain links TRBV6-6 to TRBJ1-1; 10 bases match TRBD1. The CDR3 contains 16 residues. J gave up 0 bases and V 4 bases, and 5 bases lay outside the gene matches. Per the germline V gene, CDR1 is MNHNY and CDR2 is SVGAGI (reference sequence). The CDR3 sequence: CASSWGQGNLNTEAFF. The DNA of the CDR3 is TGTGCCAGCAGTTGGGGACAGGGGAACCTGAACACTGAAGCTTTCTTT.

The chain couples TRBV6-1 to TRBJ1-1, with D unclear. Per germline, CDR1 MNHNS and CDR2 SASEGT. The CDR3 is 14 amino acids. V was trimmed by 7 bases and J by 3 bases, leaving 15 bases between them. CDR3 region: CASTEFSGDTEAFF. The CDR3 DNA sequence: TGTGCCAGCACGGAATTCAGCGGGGACACTGAAGCTTTCTTT.

The chain joins TRBV20-1 to TRBJ1-5; 8 bases match TRBD1. The germline gives CDR1 DFQATT, CDR2 SNEGSKA (reference sequence). CDR3 length: 13 residues. Trimming cost V 5 bases and J 3 bases; bases outside gene matches: 3. CDR3: CSALDRDNQPQHF. The DNA of the CDR3 is TGCAGTGCTCTGGACAGGGACAATCAGCCCCAGCATTTT.

The J gene is TRBJ2-7, the V gene TRBV6-1; possibly TRBD1 or TRBD2 for D (5 bases each). Germline CDR1 reads MNHNS; CDR2 reads SASEGT. The CDR3 is made up of 15 amino acids. The V end lost 0 bases, the J end lost 2 bases, and 11 bases lay between the germline ends. CDR3 sequence: CASSEAAPGPYEQYF. The CDR3 DNA reads TGTGCCAGCAGTGAAGCGGCCCCGGGGCCCTACGAGCAGTACTTC.

This clonotype is deemed medium-sized (0.01 to 0.1%). This chain links TRBV5-1 with TRBJ1-5; D is perhaps TRBD1 (5 bases). V was clipped by 2 bases and J by 7 bases, with 16 bases between them. This CDR3 contains 15 residues. In germline, CDR1 is SGHRS, CDR2 YFSETQ. CDR3 in DNA: TGCGCCAGCAGCTTAACCCAGGGCCCGAACCAGCCCCAGCATTTT. It encodes CASSLTQGPNQPQHF. Complete variable domain (other parts from reference TRBV5-1 and TRBJ1-5): KAGVTQTPRYLIKTRGQQVTLSCSPISGHRSVSWYQQTPGQGLQFLFEYFSETQRNKGNFPGRFSGRQFSNSRSEMNVSTLELGDSALYLCASSLTQGPNQPQHFGDGTRLSIL.

The chain recombines TRBV6-5 with TRBJ1-1; tentatively, D is TRBD1 (5 bases). V lost 4 bases, J lost 1 base, and 13 bases lay in between. CDR3 length: 15 residues. CDR1 is MNHEY and CDR2 is SVGAGI in the germline V gene. CDR3 nucleotide sequence: TGTGCCAGCAGTTCCCCCCGGGGACGGAACACTGAAGCTTTCTTT. Translated: CASSSPRGRNTEAFF.

The CDR3 DNA reads TGCGCCAGCAGCTTGTCGGGTTTGGACGGCTACACCTTC. Its protein is CASSLSGLDGYTF. J is TRBJ1-2 and V is TRBV5-1; no clear D gene. CDR3 length: 13 residues. The V end was cut by 1 base, the J end by 8 bases, with 12 bases between. The germline V gene encodes CDR1 SGHRS and CDR2 YFSETQ. The entire variable domain, with the rest obtained from reference TRBV5-1 and TRBJ1-2, is as follows: KAGVTQTPRYLIKTRGQQVTLSCSPISGHRSVSWYQQTPGQGLQFLFEYFSETQRNKGNFPGRFSGRQFSNSRSEMNVSTLELGDSALYLCASSLSGLDGYTFGSGTRLTVV.

The chain recombines TRBV30 with TRBJ2-7, with 7 positions matching TRBD1. The V segment lost 5 bases and the J segment 6 bases; nucleotides outside the gene matches: 10. The germline CDR1 and CDR2 sequences are GTSNPN and SVGIG (reference sequence). The CDR3 runs 13 residues. The CDR3 sequence: CAWAYTGALEQYF. In nucleotides, the CDR3 is TGTGCCTGGGCCTACACAGGGGCGCTCGAGCAGTACTTC. The whole variable domain, remainder taken from reference TRBV30 and TRBJ2-7, is SQTIHQWPATLVQPVGSPLSLECTVEGTSNPNLYWYRQAAGRGLQLLFYSVGIGQISSEVPQNLSASRPQDRQFILSSKKLLLSDSGFYLCAWAYTGALEQYFGPGTRLTVT.

This sequence joins TRBV11-2 and TRBJ2-3, with 12 bases that match TRBD2. The CDR3 consists of 18 residues. In germline, CDR1 is SGHAT, CDR2 FQNNGV. Trimming at V came to 4 bases and at J to 4 bases, leaving 12 bases not matched to a gene. As DNA, the CDR3 is TGTGCCAGCAGCTCCACACGTCTAGCGGGGGGGCGTGCAGATACGCAGTATTTT. As protein: CASSSTRLAGGRADTQYF.

There are a few counts of this clonotype. The chain combines TRBV6-6 with TRBJ2-7; D remains unclear. The V gene's germline CDR1 is MNHNY and CDR2 SVGAGI (reference sequence). The length of the CDR3 is 11 residues. V was cut by 6 bases and J by 2 bases, with 5 bases left in between. CDR3 amino acids: CASSYAYEQYF. CDR3 bases: TGTGCCAGCAGCTACGCCTACGAGCAGTACTTC.

This clonotype was detected ten times or more. J is TRBJ1-1 and V is TRBV18; D perhaps matches TRBD1 (5 bases). From germline, CDR1 is KGHSH and CDR2 LQKENI. The CDR3 extends over 13 amino acids. V gave up 5 bases and J gave up 2 bases, with 9 bases separating them. CDR3 residues: CASSFGHNTEAFF. The CDR3 nucleotides read TGTGCCAGCTCATTCGGACATAACACTGAAGCTTTCTTT.

The sample holds many counts of this clonotype. The chain carries TRBV11-2 and TRBJ1-6; no firm D call. The CDR3 has 13 residues. Trimming removed 3 bases at V and 7 bases at J, with 7 bases between. Germline CDR1 reads SGHAT; CDR2 reads FQNNGV. CDR3 residues: CASSFGRNSPLHF. Here the CDR3 DNA reads TGTGCCAGCAGCTTCGGCAGAAATTCACCCCTCCACTTT.

This clonotype appeared a few times. The chain employs TRBV29-1 and TRBJ2-3; 10 bases are a match to TRBD1. Germline lookup yields CDR1 SQVTM and CDR2 ANQGSEA. CDR3 length: 13 residues. The V gene end was trimmed by 4 bases and the J gene end by 4 bases; junction bases not matched to a gene: 2. The CDR3 nucleotides are TGCAGCGTTGGCGGGACAGGGGCAGATACGCAGTATTTT. Residues: CSVGGTGADTQYF.

This clonotype came up once. The V gene is TRBV6-4, the J gene TRBJ2-3, with D possibly matching TRBD1 (5 bases). V lost 5 bases and J 0 bases, leaving 12 bases between the germline ends. The CDR3 length is 15 residues. CDR1 is MRHNA and CDR2 is SNTAGT in the germline V gene. The CDR3 nucleotides read TGTGCCAGCAGTAAGACAGAAACTAGCACAGATACGCAGTATTTT. Amino acids: CASSKTETSTDTQYF.